The 31 T cell receptor beta chains presented below share a single source sample, sequenced in a study of blood T cells in healthy people across ages. A second PCR, run for about 7 to 11 cycles, used a sample-barcoded 5' primer plus a J-beta primer mix. TCRdb fed the 5' RACE reads into MiXCR, producing one record per CDR3 protein. The table records hundreds of thousands of distinct CDR3 sequences, 35% to 50% of them present only once. Sequencing used blood. The receptors stem from a man older than 75 in good health.

The chain is built from TRBV5-1 and TRBJ2-5, with 9 bases matching TRBD2. The CDR3 consists of 16 residues. CDR1 is SGHRS and CDR2 is YFSETQ in the germline V gene. V dropped 4 bases and J dropped 11; count of bases not matched to a gene: 18. As DNA, the CDR3 is TGCGCCAGCAGCCGCACAGCGGCTAGCGGGAATGGAGAGCAGTACTTC. Translated: CASSRTAASGNGEQYF.

This clonotype was counted many times. The genes are TRBV7-2 and TRBJ2-3, with D unresolved. The germline V gene has CDR1 SGHTA and CDR2 FQGNSA. The germline V and J ends were trimmed by 5 bases and 7 bases, with 4 bases remaining between them. The CDR3 has 10 amino acids. The CDR3: CASSLNTQYF. In DNA, the CDR3 is TGTGCCAGCAGCCTGAATACGCAGTATTTT.

This clonotype showed up just a few times. The V gene is TRBV20-1, the J gene TRBJ2-3; TRBD2 aligns across 10 bases. With 3 bases clipped from V and 0 bases from J, the junction kept 6 bases outside the gene matches. Germline-derived CDR1 and CDR2 are DFQATT and SNEGSKA (reference sequence). The CDR3 consists of 16 residues. The CDR3 region has the DNA TGCAGTGCTAGTCAGATAGCGGGGGGCAGCACAGATACGCAGTATTTT. This translates into CSASQIAGGSTDTQYF.

V is TRBV7-9 and J is TRBJ2-3, with 14 bases aligning to TRBD2. J was trimmed by 4 bases and V by 5 bases; bases with no gene match: 5. The length of the CDR3 is 16 residues. Germline assignment: CDR1 SEHNR and CDR2 FQNEAQ (reference sequence). The CDR3 loop reads CASSKGTSGSADTQYF. The CDR3 DNA reads TGTGCCAGCAGCAAAGGGACTAGCGGGAGTGCAGATACGCAGTATTTT.

The rearrangement joins TRBV2 to TRBJ2-3, with D possibly called TRBD1 or TRBD2 (5 bases each). CDR3 length: 13 amino acids. V was trimmed by 8 bases and J by 3 bases, leaving 12 bases between them. From germline, CDR1 is SNHLY and CDR2 FYNNEI. The CDR3 DNA follows: TGTGCCAGCTCTAGGGACCGAACAGATACGCAGTATTTT. The encoded protein is CASSRDRTDTQYF.

The chain carries TRBV6-5 and TRBJ2-1, with TRBD2 identical over 11 bases. The CDR3 runs to 13 residues. Germline V gives CDR1 MNHEY, CDR2 SVGAGI. J lost 14 bases, V lost 6 bases, and 9 bases had no gene match. CDR3 residues: CASSPETSGTEFF. The CDR3 DNA reads as TGTGCCAGCAGCCCGGAGACTAGCGGGACCGAGTTCTTC.

The chain employs TRBV28 and TRBJ2-3; D gene unclear. The CDR3 spans 14 residues. Germline V gene lookup returns CDR1 MDHEN and CDR2 SYDVKM. V lost 5 bases, J lost 5 bases, and 14 bases lay in between. This CDR3 reads CASSPPGSVDTQYF. CDR3 coding DNA: TGTGCCAGCAGTCCCCCGGGCTCGGTAGATACGCAGTATTTT.

This clonotype turned up a few times. For the CDR3, the DNA is TGCGCCAGCAGCCTTACTGGACAGAGCACAGATACGCAGTATTTT. Its translation: CASSLTGQSTDTQYF. The V call is TRBV4-3, the J call TRBJ2-3; D might be TRBD1 (6 bases). V gave up 4 bases and J gave up 0 bases, with 11 bases separating them. CDR3 size: 15 residues. CDR1 LGHNA and CDR2 YSLEER come from the germline V gene.

The chain links TRBV7-2 to TRBJ1-2; D is possibly TRBD1 (5 bases). Germline CDR1 and CDR2: SGHTA and FQGNSA. CDR3 size: 15 residues. The V gene lost 5 bases and the J gene lost 4 bases, with 17 bases spanning the gap. The CDR3 nucleotides are TGTGCCAGCAGCAAGACAAGTTGGGACTCCTATGGCTACACCTTC. It encodes CASSKTSWDSYGYTF.

This clonotype has only a few counts. This sequence joins TRBV14 and TRBJ2-1; D is unresolved. Trimming removed 2 bases at V and 3 bases at J, with 5 bases between. Per germline, CDR1 SGHDN and CDR2 FVKESK. The CDR3 is 13 amino acids. The CDR3 nucleotides read TGTGCCAGCAGCCAACCGTACTACAATGAGCAGTTCTTC. Translated: CASSQPYYNEQFF.

This clonotype was detected ten times or more. The CDR3 DNA follows: TGCAGTGCTAGACGTTCCGGGACTAGATCCTACGAGCAGTACTTC. This encodes CSARRSGTRSYEQYF. The V gene is TRBV20-1, the J gene TRBJ2-7; the match to TRBD2 covers 8 bases. Trimming cost V 2 bases and J 1 base; bases outside gene matches: 7. In germline, CDR1 is DFQATT, CDR2 SNEGSKA (reference sequence). CDR3 length: 15 amino acids.

The J gene is TRBJ2-1, the V gene TRBV7-9; a weak D match, TRBD2 (6 bases). The CDR3 is 19 amino acids. Germline CDR1 SEHNR, CDR2 FQNEAQ (reference sequence). The V and J ends lost 5 bases and 0 bases respectively, with 23 bases between them. The CDR3 reads CASSQPTTGEIRSYNEQFF. The CDR3, as DNA: TGTGCCAGCAGCCAACCTACCACGGGGGAGATACGCTCCTACAATGAGCAGTTCTTC.

In this sample, this clonotype turned up a few times. This chain joins TRBV2 and TRBJ2-4, with D unclear. The CDR3 sequence is 13 residues long. V was shortened by 1 base and J by 9 bases, with 10 bases between the two germline ends. Per germline, CDR1 SNHLY and CDR2 FYNNEI. The CDR3 coding sequence is TGTGCCAGCAGTGAAGGCTCGGCCCTCATTCAGTACTTC. Residues: CASSEGSALIQYF.

This clonotype was seen repeatedly, ten times or more. The chain couples TRBV4-2 to TRBJ1-5; maybe TRBD1 (5 bases). Germline V gene lookup returns CDR1 LGHNA and CDR2 YNFKEQ. Trimming left V 0 bases short and J 4 bases short, with 13 bases between. The CDR3 is 16 amino acids. The CDR3 coding sequence is TGTGCCAGCAGCCAAGAGGAGAGGGGCTTGAATCAGCCCCAGCATTTT. Amino acid sequence: CASSQEERGLNQPQHF.

In its sample, this clonotype was seen a few times. The chain recombines TRBV6-2 or TRBV6-3 with TRBJ2-2; 10 bases map to TRBD2. This CDR3 has 20 residues. Germline trimming cut 0 bases from V and 2 bases from J; bases unmatched to any gene: 12. Germline assignment: CDR1 MNHEY and CDR2 SVGEGT. The chain's CDR3 is CASSYSLGTPSGRNTGELFF. DNA of the CDR3: TGTGCCAGCAGTTACTCGCTAGGCACCCCTAGCGGGAGAAACACCGGGGAGCTGTTTTTT.

This clonotype was seen a few times. V is TRBV6-2 or TRBV6-3 and J is TRBJ2-3; 8 bases fit TRBD2. The germline gives CDR1 MNHEY, CDR2 SVGEGT. This CDR3 comprises 16 residues. The V and J ends lost 5 bases and 1 base, in that order; junction bases with no gene match: 8. The CDR3 sequence is CASSPLLAEGTDTQYF. The CDR3 nucleotides are TGTGCCAGCAGTCCGCTACTAGCGGAGGGCACAGATACGCAGTATTTT.

The chain links TRBV7-2 to TRBJ2-1; TRBD2 matches at 12 bases. The J segment lost 7 bases and the V segment lost 1 base, leaving 8 bases of the junction unmatched. CDR3 length: 17 residues. Germline V lookup: CDR1 SGHTA, CDR2 FQGNSA. The CDR3 nucleotides read TGTGCCAGCAGCTTAGTTCTAGCGGGAGGGAGTAGGAATGAGCAGTTCTTC. Translating it yields CASSLVLAGGSRNEQFF.

The chain uses TRBV4-2 and TRBJ2-4; 9 nucleotides agree with TRBD2. With the DNA end fitting TRBJ2-7 better, the J assignment may be wrong. Germline loops: CDR1 LGHNA, CDR2 YNFKEQ. This CDR3 is 17 amino acids long. The CDR3 coding sequence is TGTGCCAGCAGCCAAGATCTAGCGGGGAGCGGCATATCCGAGCAGTACTTC. Its translation: CASSQDLAGSGISEQYF.

This clonotype was detected a few times. The chain employs TRBV10-3 and TRBJ2-7; D ambiguous. The CDR3 sequence is 13 residues long. V was shortened by 1 base and J by 5 bases, with 9 bases between the two germline ends. The germline CDR1 and CDR2 sequences are ENHRY and SYGVKD. DNA for the CDR3: TGTGCCATCAGTGAGTTGGGTGGCGACGAGCAGTACTTC. The encoded protein is CAISELGGDEQYF.

The chain joins TRBV27 to TRBJ2-2; D unclear. The germline V gene has CDR1 MNHEY and CDR2 SMNVEV (reference sequence). V lost 1 base, J lost 4 bases, and 10 bases lay in between. The CDR3 has 15 residues. The CDR3 protein is CASSLLGQITGELFF. CDR3 bases: TGTGCCAGCAGTTTATTGGGTCAGATCACCGGGGAGCTGTTTTTT.

Only one count was recorded for this clonotype. This chain joins TRBV4-2 and TRBJ2-4; D is unclear. The ends were cut back, 4 bases at V and 13 bases at J, with 23 bases in the middle. CDR1 and CDR2 from the germline V gene are LGHNA and YNFKEQ. The CDR3 length is 15 residues. The CDR3 sequence: CASSPDPDPYNEQYF. The CDR3 DNA follows: TGTGCCAGCAGCCCAGACCCTGACCCTTACAATGAGCAGTACTTC.

A few counts support this clonotype. The chain has TRBV7-2 and TRBJ2-1; tentative D call: TRBD2 (5 bases). Germline assignment: CDR1 SGHTA and CDR2 FQGNSA. This CDR3 is 15 amino acids long. V lost 5 bases and J 7 bases, leaving 18 bases between the germline ends. The CDR3 is CASSPPALRGNEQFF. CDR3 DNA: TGTGCCAGCAGCCCACCAGCCCTGCGAGGGAATGAGCAGTTCTTC.

About this clonotype: This may come from a read error, since a much larger clone is one base off. The rearrangement links TRBV6-1 to TRBJ1-5; maybe TRBD1 (5 bases). The V gene's germline CDR1 is MNHNS and CDR2 SASEGT. The CDR3 sequence is 13 residues long. Trimming removed 7 bases at V and 0 bases at J, with 7 bases between. The CDR3 DNA follows: TGTGCCAGCATTGGGGGTAGCAATCAGCCCCAGCATTTT. Amino acid sequence: CASIGGSNQPQHF.

Here the CDR3 reads CASGYHRTSGGLSTDTQYF. The CDR3 DNA reads TGTGCCAGCGGCTATCACAGGACTAGCGGGGGGCTTAGCACAGATACGCAGTATTTT. The chain combines TRBV3-1 with TRBJ2-3, with 14 bases aligning to TRBD2. V shed 8 bases and J 0 bases; nucleotides not matched to a gene: 13. CDR3 size: 19 residues. Germline V gene data show CDR1 as LGHDT and CDR2 as YNNKEL (reference sequence).

This clonotype was observed a few times. A much larger clone differs from this one at a single base, so this may be a read error. The chain employs TRBV7-3 and TRBJ2-5, with D maybe TRBD2 (6 bases). Trimming pared 5 bases from V and 11 bases from J, leaving 24 bases between. Germline V gene sequence: CDR1 SGHTA, CDR2 FQGTGA. CDR3 length: 15 amino acids. The CDR3 bases are TGTGCCAGCAGCGCCGGGTCTAGCGCGCTGAATGAGCAGTACTTC. As protein: CASSAGSSALNEQYF. The full variable domain, with the rest looked up from reference TRBV7-3 and TRBJ2-5, is GAGVSQTPSNKVTEKGKYVELRCDPISGHTALYWYRQSLGQGPEFLIYFQGTGAADDSGLPNDRFFAVRPEGSVSTLKIQRTERGDSAVYLCASSAGSSALNEQYFGPGTRLLVL.

The chain links TRBV7-9 to TRBJ2-5, with 9 bases that match TRBD1. V was clipped by 2 bases and J by 5 bases; unmatched bases: 6. The CDR3 consists of 15 residues. Germline values: CDR1 SEHNR, CDR2 FQNEAQ (reference sequence). The CDR3 DNA follows: TGTGCCAGCAGCTTAACGGGACAGGGCAAGGAGACCCAGTACTTC. Encoded protein: CASSLTGQGKETQYF.

In its sample, this clonotype was seen a few times. The chain carries TRBV10-3 and TRBJ2-3; D gene unclear. Germline lookup yields CDR1 ENHRY and CDR2 SYGVKD. CDR3 size: 12 residues. Trimming shortened V by 11 bases and J by 1 base, and 10 bases separated the two germline ends. The CDR3 is CAVEGGTDTQYF. CDR3 bases: TGTGCCGTTGAAGGCGGCACAGATACGCAGTATTTT.

This chain connects TRBV11-2 to TRBJ2-7; D gene uncertain. The CDR3 totals 13 residues. Germline V gene data show CDR1 as SGHAT and CDR2 as FQNNGV. V lost 0 bases to trimming and J lost 3 bases, with 6 bases between them. The CDR3 loop reads CASSLERNYEQYF. The CDR3, as DNA: TGTGCCAGCAGCTTAGAACGGAACTACGAGCAGTACTTC.

J is TRBJ2-1 and V is TRBV6-5; 12 nucleotides agree with TRBD2. CDR3 length equals 13 residues. V lost 10 bases and J lost 14; bases outside the gene matches: 12. Germline V gene data show CDR1 as MNHEY and CDR2 as SVGAGI. For the CDR3, the DNA is TGTGCCACCATGACTAGCGGGGGCTTTCGGGAGTTCTTC. It codes for CATMTSGGFREFF.

In its sample, this clonotype was seen a few times. V gene TRBV7-2 combines with J gene TRBJ2-7, with a possible D match to TRBD2 (5 bases). Germline V CDR1 and CDR2: SGHTA, FQGNSA. This CDR3 spans 14 amino acids. The V end was cut by 5 bases, the J end by 5 bases, with 16 bases between. In nucleotides, the CDR3 is TGTGCCAGCAGCCAAAGCCGGACGGGGAACGAGCAGTACTTC. As protein: CASSQSRTGNEQYF.

This chain joins TRBV9 and TRBJ2-2, with D perhaps TRBD1 or TRBD2 (6 bases each). From germline, CDR1 is SGDLS and CDR2 YYNGEE. Trimming shortened V by 3 bases and J by 3 bases, and 12 bases separated the two germline ends. The CDR3 runs to 15 residues. The CDR3 region is CASSGLRGDTGELFF. Written as DNA, the CDR3 is TGTGCCAGCAGCGGTTTAAGGGGGGACACCGGGGAGCTGTTTTTT.